Presented here are 13 T cell receptor beta chains from one specimen sequenced in a study of TIL therapy for anti-PD-1-resistant metastatic lung cancer. The time point is: pre-treatment sample, taken before nivolumab and TIL therapy. The immunoSEQ assay was v3. Using immunoSEQ multiplex PCR, the repertoire was profiled, and TCRdb retains in-frame clones only, with some absent. This table has approximately 45,000 clones, around 80% appearing once. Sequenced here: blood, sampled at baseline. These receptors all come from a man in his 70s with non-small cell lung cancer.

This rearrangement joins TRBV16 to TRBJ2-2; D not resolved. Germline-derived CDR1 and CDR2 are KGHSY and FQNENV. CDR3 length: 16 amino acids. Between the trimmed V and J ends, which lost 0 bases and 0 bases, there was a span of 8 bases. Here the CDR3 DNA reads TGTGCCAGCAGCCAATCGGGCCAGACGAACACCGGGGAGCTGTTTTTT. It translates to CASSQSGQTNTGELFF.

The rearrangement uses TRBV11-2 and TRBJ2-3, with D possibly being TRBD1 or TRBD2 (6 bases each). CDR3 length: 15 residues. V lost 2 bases to trimming and J lost 0 bases, with 9 bases between them. In germline, CDR1 is SGHAT, CDR2 FQNNGV. The CDR3 nucleotides are TGTGCCAGCAGCTTATGGGGGGCGAGCACAGATACGCAGTATTTT. This gives the protein CASSLWGASTDTQYF. The whole variable domain, remainder taken from reference TRBV11-2 and TRBJ2-3, is EAGVAQSPRYKIIEKRQSVAFWCNPISGHATLYWYQQILGQGPKLLIQFQNNGVVDDSQLPKDRFSAERLKGVDSTLKIQPAKLEDSAVYLCASSLWGASTDTQYFGPGTRLTVL.

The chain couples TRBV5-5 to TRBJ2-7, with 12 bases aligning to TRBD1. CDR3 length: 16 residues. Germline CDR1 and CDR2: SGHKS and YYEKEE (reference sequence). V shed 5 bases and J 7 bases; nucleotides not matched to a gene: 13. In nucleotides, the CDR3 is TGTGCCAGCAGTTCCACAATTGGGACAGGGGGCTTTGAGCAGTACTTC. This gives the protein CASSSTIGTGGFEQYF.

The rearrangement links TRBV19 to TRBJ2-3; TRBD2 agrees at 9 bases. The CDR3 loop spans 14 amino acids. The V segment lost 3 bases and the J segment 4 bases; nucleotides outside the gene matches: 2. CDR1 is LNHDA, CDR2 SQIVND, per germline (reference sequence). DNA for the CDR3: TGTGCCAGTAGTATTAGCGGGAGCGCAGATACGCAGTATTTT. This translates into CASSISGSADTQYF. The variable domain in full, completed from reference TRBV19 and TRBJ2-3, reads DGGITQSPKYLFRKEGQNVTLSCEQNLNHDAMYWYRQDPGQGLRLIYYSQIVNDFQKGDIAEGYSVSREKKESFPLTVTSAQKNPTAFYLCASSISGSADTQYFGPGTRLTVL.

The genes are TRBV4-1 and TRBJ2-6, with D maybe TRBD1 (5 bases). CDR1 is MGHRA, CDR2 YSYEKL, per germline. V shed 0 bases and J shed 2 bases, with 8 bases lying between them. The CDR3 is made up of 16 amino acids. The CDR3 loop reads CASSQDQGTGANVLTF. CDR3 DNA: TGCGCCAGCAGCCAAGATCAGGGTACTGGGGCCAACGTCCTGACTTTC.

The chain is built from TRBV15 and TRBJ2-1; weak D call: TRBD2 (6 bases). With 10 bases removed from V and 7 bases from J, the gap between germline ends came to 17 bases. CDR1 LNHNV and CDR2 YYDKDF come from the germline V gene (reference sequence). There are 13 residues in the CDR3. The CDR3 reads CAIRESTRNEQFF. The CDR3 DNA sequence: TGTGCCATCAGGGAGTCGACTAGGAATGAGCAGTTCTTC.

The chain combines TRBV18 with TRBJ2-7; TRBD2 agrees at 11 bases. The CDR3 runs 14 residues. V gave up 8 bases and J gave up 7 bases; unmatched junction bases: 10. The germline V gene encodes CDR1 KGHSH and CDR2 LQKENI. The CDR3 DNA sequence: TGTGCCAGCACCTTTACTAGCGGGAGTGGAGAGCAGTACTTC. Its protein is CASTFTSGSGEQYF.

This clone was detected a few times. CDR3 sequence reads: CASSNLAGSTGELFF. The CDR3 nucleotides read TGTGCCAGCAGCAATCTAGCGGGGTCTACCGGGGAGCTGTTTTTT. This chain links TRBV7-2 with TRBJ2-2; 9 nucleotides align to TRBD2. The CDR3 loop spans 15 amino acids. Germline V lookup: CDR1 SGHTA, CDR2 FQGNSA. Losses at the gene ends were 5 bases for V and 5 bases for J; bases not matched to a gene: 6.

The rearrangement links TRBV7-8 to TRBJ2-2; D is unresolved. The ends were cut back, 5 bases at V and 6 bases at J, with 10 bases in the middle. The CDR3 sequence is 13 residues long. Germline CDR1 and CDR2: SGHVS and FQNEAQ. The CDR3 protein is CASSTVSSGELFF. The CDR3 coding sequence is TGTGCCAGCAGCACTGTCTCATCCGGGGAGCTGTTTTTT.

In its sample, this clone was seen a few times. The CDR3 coding sequence is TGCAGCGTATCCAGAGATCTTAGCGAAGCCTACGAGCAGTACTTC. Translated, it gives CSVSRDLSEAYEQYF. The chain uses TRBV29-1 and TRBJ2-7; tentatively, D is TRBD2 (5 bases). Germline V gene sequence: CDR1 SQVTM, CDR2 ANQGSEA. The V gene lost 6 bases and the J gene lost 2 bases, with 20 bases spanning the gap. This CDR3 contains 15 residues.

The V and J genes are TRBV7-2 and TRBJ2-1; 7 bases are shared with TRBD2. The CDR3 runs to 16 residues. CDR1 SGHTA and CDR2 FQGNSA come from the germline V gene. Unmatched junction bases numbered 11, after V lost 5 bases and J lost 4 bases. The CDR3 nucleotides read TGTGCCAGCAGCACTTCGTCGGCTAGCGGTTACAATGAGCAGTTCTTC. Its protein is CASSTSSASGYNEQFF.

This clone has a handful of counts. The chain couples TRBV30 to TRBJ1-1; D call uncertain. Looked up from germline, CDR1 is GTSNPN and CDR2 is SVGIG (reference sequence). The CDR3 extends over 12 amino acids. Between the trimmed V and J ends, which lost 3 bases and 4 bases, there was a span of 9 bases. CDR3 sequence reads: CAWRTGSTEAFF. CDR3 nucleotide sequence: TGTGCCTGGAGAACGGGGAGCACTGAAGCTTTCTTT.

This clone was recorded a few times. The rearrangement links TRBV2 to TRBJ1-4, with TRBD1 identical over 7 bases. This CDR3 contains 11 residues. Trimming cost V 8 bases and J 6 bases; bases outside gene matches: 0. Germline CDR1 and CDR2: SNHLY and FYNNEI. This chain's CDR3 is CASGQDEKLFF. The CDR3 nucleotides are TGTGCCAGCGGACAGGATGAAAAACTGTTTTTT. The full variable domain, completed using reference TRBV2 and TRBJ1-4, is EPEVTQTPSHQVTQMGQEVILRCVPISNHLYFYWYRQILGQKVEFLVSFYNNEISEKSEIFDDQFSVERPDGSNFTLKIRSTKLEDSAMYFCASGQDEKLFFGSGTQLSVL.